A selection of T cell receptor beta chains follows, all from one sample in a study of blood T cell repertoires in COVID-19. Profiled with immunoSEQ multiplex PCR; TCRdb holds only in-frame clones, not every one. The sample yields approximately 42,000 clones, around three quarters seen once. What was sequenced was peripheral blood. The receptors here all came from a man older than 75 with acute or convalescent COVID-19. Both conserved end residues are part of each CDR3. A D gene is named only where the DNA matches it firmly. Clone size, where shown, is once, few, many, or a class for clones that have expanded.

CDR3nt	CDR3aa	v_gene	j_gene	d_gene	abundance
TGTGCCAGCAGCGCCCAGACTAGCCTGAATGAGCAGTTCTTC	CASSAQTSLNEQFF	TRBV9	TRBJ2-1	TRBD2	.
TGTGCCAGTAGTATAAGAGGGGGCAATGAAAAACTGTTTTTT	CASSIRGGNEKLFF	TRBV19	TRBJ1-4	TRBD1	.
TGTGCCAGCTCACGGCCACAGGGGGCCGGTAATGAAAAACTGTTTTTT	CASSRPQGAGNEKLFF	TRBV18	TRBJ1-4	TRBD1	.
TGCGCCAGCAGCCAAGCCCACAGGAGCACTGAAGCTTTCTTT	CASSQAHRSTEAFF	TRBV4-1	TRBJ1-1	.	.
TGTGCCAGCTCACCGACCCTACAGGAGCCCACTGGGGCCAACGTCCTGACTTTC	CASSPTLQEPTGANVLTF	TRBV18	TRBJ2-6	.	.
TGTGCCAGTAGGGGACTAGGCAGCACAGATACGCAGTATTTT	CASRGLGSTDTQYF	TRBV19	TRBJ2-3	TRBD2	once
TGTGCCAGCACGGGGGTTGGGAACACTGAAGCTTTCTTT	CASTGVGNTEAFF	TRBV28	TRBJ1-1	.	.
TGTGCCAGCAGCCTACTAGCGACAAGCAATCAGCCCCAGCATTTT	CASSLLATSNQPQHF	TRBV5-5	TRBJ1-5	.	.
TGTGCCAGCAGCGTCGGTCTTAGAAATACGCAGTATTTT	CASSVGLRNTQYF	TRBV9	TRBJ2-3	.	.
TGTGCCAGCAGTGGGACAATCTACGAGCAGTACTTC	CASSGTIYEQYF	TRBV12-3/TRBV12-4	TRBJ2-7	.	once
TGTGCCAGCAGTTTACCAGGGGGCAATCAGCCCCAGCATTTT	CASSLPGGNQPQHF	TRBV28	TRBJ1-5	.	few
TGTGCCAGCATGAGGGACAGACACCAAGAGACCCAGTACTTC	CASMRDRHQETQYF	TRBV2	TRBJ2-5	TRBD1	.
TGTGCCAGCAGCTTAGCCGTCGGGACAGGGGATGGCTACACCTTC	CASSLAVGTGDGYTF	TRBV7-2	TRBJ1-2	TRBD1	.
TGTGCCAGCAGCGACTACAGGGGACAAACCTTAATGAACACTGAAGCTTTCTTT	CASSDYRGQTLMNTEAFF	TRBV9	TRBJ1-1	TRBD1	.
TGTGCCAGCAGCGTTGGAGACCTTCTTAATAATGAAAAACTGTTTTTT	CASSVGDLLNNEKLFF	TRBV9	TRBJ1-4	.	.
TGTGCCACCGGGACAGCCTATGGCTACACCTTC	CATGTAYGYTF	TRBV19	TRBJ1-2	TRBD1	once
TGTGCCAGCACCCCCGGACAGGGCCTTGCTGGCTACACCTTC	CASTPGQGLAGYTF	TRBV7-9	TRBJ1-2	TRBD1	.
TGTGCCAGCAGTTTACTAGGCCAGCGGTACAACAATGAGCAGTTCTTC	CASSLLGQRYNNEQFF	TRBV27	TRBJ2-1	.	.
TGTGCCAGCAGCCTCAAGCCGGGACACCATAATTCACCCCTCCACTTT	CASSLKPGHHNSPLHF	TRBV21-1	TRBJ1-6	.	once
TGTGCCAGCAGTTACTCGACCGGGGTCCCCTCCTACGAGCAGTACTTC	CASSYSTGVPSYEQYF	TRBV6-5	TRBJ2-7	.	.
TGTGCCAGTTCGACTAGAACCTATGGCAATGAGCAGTTCTTC	CASSTRTYGNEQFF	TRBV19	TRBJ2-1	.	.
TGTGCCAGCAGTGAAATAGGGAGGTATGGCTACACCTTC	CASSEIGRYGYTF	TRBV25-1	TRBJ1-2	.	few
TGTGCCAGCAGCTTGGGCGGGAGGACAGATACGCAGTATTTT	CASSLGGRTDTQYF	TRBV7-9	TRBJ2-3	TRBD2	few